A single sample gave rise to the 31 T cell receptor beta chains below, sequenced in a study of identical twins. TCRdb ran MiXCR on the 5' RACE reads and lists one entry per CDR3 protein. The repertoire has under 800,000 distinct CDR3 sequences, less than 25% of them found once; the top ten carry around 4.4%. A further study also used this sample, focusing on T cells expressing NK-cell markers.

The specimen was PBMCs. The receptors come from a young woman in good health.

The chain combines TRBV6-5 with TRBJ2-5; the match to TRBD2 covers 8 bases. The CDR3 has 16 amino acids. The ends lost 2 bases at V and 4 bases at J; junction bases unmatched: 9. Germline CDR1 reads MNHEY; CDR2 reads SVGAGI. As DNA, the CDR3 is TGTGCCAGCAGTTACCCCTTCGGGGGGGTAGGAGAGACCCAGTACTTC. Its protein is CASSYPFGGVGETQYF.

This clonotype was observed many times. The gene calls are TRBV6-2 or TRBV6-3 and TRBJ2-3; 11 nucleotides match TRBD2. The CDR3 consists of 17 residues. J lost 2 bases, V lost 6 bases, and 10 bases had no gene match. Germline V gene data show CDR1 as MNHEY and CDR2 as SVGEGT. CDR3 coding DNA: TGTGCCAGCAGCCAGCTGGGACTAGCGGAGACCACAGATACGCAGTATTTT. This gives the protein CASSQLGLAETTDTQYF.

CDR3 DNA: TGTGCCAGCAGCGTCCTTAGCGGGCCTTACAATGAGCAGTTCTTC. Amino acid sequence: CASSVLSGPYNEQFF. The rearrangement uses TRBV7-6 and TRBJ2-1; 7 bases align to TRBD2. Germline V gene lookup returns CDR1 SGHVS and CDR2 FNYEAQ. The trim removed 5 bases at V and 4 bases at J, leaving 8 bases unmatched. The CDR3 covers 15 residues. The entire variable domain, with the rest obtained from reference TRBV7-6 and TRBJ2-1, is as follows: GAGVSQSPRYKVTKRGQDVALRCDPISGHVSLYWYRQALGQGPEFLTYFNYEAQQDKSGLPNDRFSAERPEGSISTLTIQRTEQRDSAMYRCASSVLSGPYNEQFFGPGTRLTVL.

This clonotype appeared a few times. CDR3: CASSHLGVEGYEQYF. CDR3 DNA: TGTGCCAGCAGCCACCTCGGAGTGGAGGGCTACGAGCAGTACTTC. The chain uses TRBV12-3 or TRBV12-4 and TRBJ2-7; possible D gene TRBD2, 6 bases. The CDR3 runs to 15 residues. V shed 6 bases and J shed 3 bases, with 18 bases lying between them.

This clonotype occurred a few times. The chain recombines TRBV5-5 with TRBJ2-3, with D possibly being TRBD2 (6 bases). The germline V and J ends were trimmed by 4 bases and 8 bases, with 17 bases remaining between them. The CDR3 covers 14 residues. Germline loops: CDR1 SGHKS, CDR2 YYEKEE (reference sequence). The CDR3 DNA follows: TGTGCCAGCAGCATCGGGAGCCCCTCGGGTACGCAGTATTTT. Its translation: CASSIGSPSGTQYF.

This clonotype has a handful of counts. This chain connects TRBV28 to TRBJ2-6; D gene ambiguous. Trimming removed 8 bases at V and 0 bases at J, with 11 bases between. CDR3 length equals 15 residues. Germline CDR1 is MDHEN and CDR2 is SYDVKM. CDR3 sequence: CASSPPGSGANVLTF. CDR3 nucleotide sequence: TGTGCCAGCTCCCCCCCAGGCTCTGGGGCCAACGTCCTGACTTTC. The full variable domain, its missing parts supplied by reference TRBV28 and TRBJ2-6, is DVKVTQSSRYLVKRTGEKVFLECVQDMDHENMFWYRQDPGLGLRLIYFSYDVKMKEKGDIPEGYSVSREKKERFSLILESASTNQTSMYLCASSPPGSGANVLTFGAGSRLTVL.

The V call is TRBV7-8, the J call TRBJ2-7; D not resolved. Looked up from germline, CDR1 is SGHVS and CDR2 is FQNEAQ. Between the trimmed V and J ends, which lost 6 bases and 5 bases, there was a span of 32 bases. This CDR3 comprises 19 residues. Written as DNA, the CDR3 is TGTGCCAGCAGTTCTCTCCCCCCGATGAAGAGAGGTTTCGAGAACGAGCAGTACTTC. Amino acid sequence: CASSSLPPMKRGFENEQYF.

V gene TRBV27 combines with J gene TRBJ2-3; a weak D match, TRBD1 (5 bases). V dropped 5 bases and J dropped 0 bases, with 12 bases sitting between them. Germline CDR1 reads MNHEY; CDR2 reads SMNVEV (reference sequence). The CDR3 is 15 residues long. For the CDR3, the DNA is TGTGCCAGCAGTCCCAGACAGCTTAGCACAGATACGCAGTATTTT. Translated: CASSPRQLSTDTQYF.

The chain carries TRBV12-3 or TRBV12-4 and TRBJ2-1; possible D gene TRBD1, 5 bases. V lost 1 base, J lost 0 bases, and 19 bases lay in between. The CDR3 is made up of 19 amino acids. CDR3 region: CASSLVLRGILSSYNEQFF. CDR3 nucleotides: TGTGCCAGCAGTTTAGTCCTTAGGGGAATTTTAAGCTCCTACAATGAGCAGTTCTTC.

The chain carries TRBV7-2 and TRBJ2-1; 9 bases align to TRBD2. Losses at the gene ends were 1 base for V and 6 bases for J; bases not matched to a gene: 7. The CDR3 has 16 amino acids. Germline V gene sequence: CDR1 SGHTA, CDR2 FQGNSA. In DNA form, the CDR3 reads TGTGCCAGCAGCTTAGTAGGCGGGAGGGAAGGCAATGAGCAGTTCTTC. The encoded protein is CASSLVGGREGNEQFF.

In this sample, this clonotype turned up many times. This chain uses TRBV20-1 with TRBJ2-1, with 10 bases aligning to TRBD2. CDR3 length: 15 residues. Looked up from germline, CDR1 is DFQATT and CDR2 is SNEGSKA (reference sequence). Trimming cost V 3 bases and J 6 bases; bases outside gene matches: 8. The DNA for the CDR3 is TGCAGTGCTAGCCCCGGGACTAGCGTTCCCAATGAGCAGTTCTTC. It encodes CSASPGTSVPNEQFF.

Many counts were recorded for this clonotype. J is TRBJ2-1 and V is TRBV5-1, with D possibly matching TRBD1 (7 bases). V gave up 5 bases and J gave up 8 bases, with 14 bases separating them. The CDR3 spans 13 residues. Germline V gene lookup returns CDR1 SGHRS and CDR2 YFSETQ. The CDR3 reads CASSSTGEDEQFF. CDR3 sequence (DNA): TGCGCCAGCAGTTCCACAGGGGAGGATGAGCAGTTCTTC.

The chain combines TRBV27 with TRBJ2-3; no clear D gene. Trimming cost V 3 bases and J 2 bases, with 9 bases left between them. The CDR3 sequence is 14 residues long. Germline V CDR1 and CDR2: MNHEY, SMNVEV (reference sequence). CDR3 in DNA: TGTGCCAGCAGTTTTGCGAAACCCACAGATACGCAGTATTTT. It is translated as CASSFAKPTDTQYF.

This clonotype was counted many times. The germline gene is not matched at one end of the junction; a read error may be the cause. The chain has TRBV5-1 and TRBJ2-1; TRBD2 agrees at 8 bases. This CDR3 is built from 15 residues. In germline, CDR1 is SGHRS, CDR2 YFSETQ. The CDR3, as DNA: TGTGCCAGCAGCCTTACTAGCGGCTCCTACAATGAGCAGTTCTTC. The encoded protein is CASSLTSGSYNEQFF.

Many counts were recorded for this clonotype. The rearrangement joins TRBV5-1 to TRBJ2-7; TRBD2 aligns across 10 bases. Germline CDR1 is SGHRS and CDR2 is YFSETQ. The ends lost 4 bases at V and 5 bases at J; junction bases unmatched: 15. The CDR3 is made up of 17 amino acids. This CDR3 is CASSQPTTTSGRNEQYF. For the CDR3, the DNA is TGCGCCAGCAGCCAGCCTACAACGACTAGCGGGCGAAACGAGCAGTACTTC.

The chain carries TRBV9 and TRBJ1-2; D ambiguous. V was pared by 3 bases and J by 8 bases, with 8 bases between. CDR1 and CDR2 (germline): SGDLS, YYNGEE. The CDR3 has 11 residues. CDR3 residues: CASSAEGGYTF. The CDR3 region has the DNA TGTGCCAGCAGCGCCGAAGGCGGCTACACCTTC.

This clonotype occurred a few times. The chain carries TRBV27 and TRBJ2-7; D possibly corresponds to TRBD1 (7 bases). The V gene lost 10 bases and the J gene lost 3 bases, with 19 bases spanning the gap. The germline CDR1 and CDR2 sequences are MNHEY and SMNVEV (reference sequence). The length of the CDR3 is 14 residues. CDR3 nucleotides: TGTGCCACCAAAAGGAGGGGGGACAGCTACGAGCAGTACTTC. Encoded protein: CATKRRGDSYEQYF.

This clonotype was seen only a few times. This chain links TRBV7-9 with TRBJ2-7; no clear D. Trimming cost V 1 base and J 7 bases, with 8 bases left between them. From germline, CDR1 is SEHNR and CDR2 FQNEAQ (reference sequence). The CDR3 is 12 amino acids. The CDR3 DNA sequence: TGTGCCAGCAGCTTAGGAGGTTGGGAGCAGTACTTC. Translating it yields CASSLGGWEQYF.

This clonotype was seen at least ten times. V is TRBV5-1 and J is TRBJ2-7; 7 nucleotides match TRBD1. CDR1 and CDR2 from the germline V gene are SGHRS and YFSETQ. The CDR3 length is 14 residues. Unmatched junction bases numbered 4, after V lost 4 bases and J lost 0 bases. The CDR3 is CASSRQGDSYEQYF. The CDR3 bases are TGCGCCAGCAGCCGCCAGGGGGACTCCTACGAGCAGTACTTC.

This clonotype showed up just a few times. The CDR3 loop is CSVHLAGSTDTQYF. The CDR3 DNA reads as TGCAGCGTTCACCTAGCGGGGAGCACAGATACGCAGTATTTT. The rearrangement joins TRBV29-1 to TRBJ2-3; 9 bases match TRBD2. Germline trimming cut 5 bases from V and 0 bases from J; bases unmatched to any gene: 3. Germline V gene data show CDR1 as SQVTM and CDR2 as ANQGSEA. This CDR3 region has 14 residues.

The rearrangement links TRBV9 to TRBJ2-5; TRBD1 is a possible D gene (6 bases). CDR3 length equals 15 residues. The V end lost 1 base, the J end lost 5 bases, and 15 bases lay between the germline ends. Germline loops: CDR1 SGDLS, CDR2 YYNGEE. CDR3 bases: TGTGCCAGCAGCGTATATCAGGGGTTAGGGGAGACCCAGTACTTC. Its translation: CASSVYQGLGETQYF.

Written as DNA, the CDR3 is TGCGCCAGCAGCTCTCGACAGGCCGACACAGATACGCAGTATTTT. Translation gives CASSSRQADTDTQYF. The chain combines TRBV5-1 with TRBJ2-3; D possibly corresponds to TRBD1 (6 bases). V was trimmed by 3 bases and J by 2 bases, leaving 13 bases between them. This CDR3 region has 15 residues. Looked up from germline, CDR1 is SGHRS and CDR2 is YFSETQ.

A few counts support this clonotype. The gene calls are TRBV7-9 and TRBJ2-7; maybe TRBD1 (5 bases). The CDR3 covers 14 residues. The germline CDR1 and CDR2 sequences are SEHNR and FQNEAQ (reference sequence). V dropped 5 bases and J dropped 3 bases, with 14 bases sitting between them. The CDR3 sequence is CASSQFGRDYEQYF. CDR3 DNA: TGTGCCAGCAGCCAATTCGGCAGGGACTACGAGCAGTACTTC. Full variable domain (outside the CDR3, taken from reference TRBV7-9 and TRBJ2-7): DTGVSQNPRHKITKRGQNVTFRCDPISEHNRLYWYRQTLGQGPEFLTYFQNEAQLEKSRLLSDRFSAERPKGSFSTLEIQRTEQGDSAMYLCASSQFGRDYEQYFGPGTRLTVT.

The rearrangement links TRBV15 to TRBJ2-1; maybe TRBD1 (5 bases). This CDR3 is 17 amino acids long. The germline V gene encodes CDR1 LNHNV and CDR2 YYDKDF (reference sequence). V lost 0 bases and J lost 2, with 14 bases in between. CDR3 protein: CATSRDLAGMTYNEQFF. For the CDR3, the DNA is TGTGCCACCAGCAGAGATTTAGCAGGGATGACCTACAATGAGCAGTTCTTC.

The V and J genes are TRBV4-2 and TRBJ2-7; TRBD1 is a possible D gene (6 bases). Germline loops: CDR1 LGHNA, CDR2 YNFKEQ. The CDR3 extends over 15 amino acids. The V end lost 0 bases, the J end lost 3 bases, and 12 bases lay between the germline ends. CDR3 protein: CASSQDIGTSYEQYF. The CDR3 coding sequence is TGTGCCAGCAGCCAAGATATCGGGACAAGCTACGAGCAGTACTTC.

This clonotype was detected only a few times. CDR3 bases: TGCGCCACCACGGGTCTTTCCTTGTGTTCCTACGAGCAGTACTTC. This gives the protein CATTGLSLCSYEQYF. V and J are TRBV10-1 and TRBJ2-7, with D uncertain. CDR3 length equals 15 residues. V gave up 10 bases and J gave up 1 base, with 20 bases separating them. The V gene's germline CDR1 is WNHNN and CDR2 SYGVQD (reference sequence).

The chain combines TRBV7-2 with TRBJ1-4; D remains ambiguous. Germline V gene lookup returns CDR1 SGHTA and CDR2 FQGNSA. With 2 bases removed from V and 0 bases from J, the gap between germline ends came to 7 bases. This CDR3 contains 15 residues. The CDR3 region has the DNA TGTGCCAGCAGCTTAAGTGTGGCAACTAATGAAAAACTGTTTTTT. Translation: CASSLSVATNEKLFF. The full variable domain, with the rest looked up from reference TRBV7-2 and TRBJ1-4, is GAGVSQSPSNKVTEKGKDVELRCDPISGHTALYWYRQSLGQGLEFLIYFQGNSAPDKSGLPSDRFSAERTGGSVSTLTIQRTQQEDSAVYLCASSLSVATNEKLFFGSGTQLSVL.

This clonotype was observed at least ten times. The J gene is TRBJ2-1, the V gene TRBV7-6; 7 bases line up with TRBD1. The J segment lost 0 bases and the V segment lost 5 bases, leaving 10 bases of the junction unmatched. This CDR3 has 17 residues. Germline values: CDR1 SGHVS, CDR2 FNYEAQ. CDR3 loop: CASSPKTGKGSYNEQFF. In DNA form, the CDR3 reads TGTGCCAGCAGCCCGAAGACAGGGAAGGGCTCCTACAATGAGCAGTTCTTC. Supplemented by reference TRBV7-6 and TRBJ2-1, the full variable domain reads GAGVSQSPRYKVTKRGQDVALRCDPISGHVSLYWYRQALGQGPEFLTYFNYEAQQDKSGLPNDRFSAERPEGSISTLTIQRTEQRDSAMYRCASSPKTGKGSYNEQFFGPGTRLTVL.

This clonotype occurred many times. This chain connects TRBV9 to TRBJ2-1; 11 bases are a match to TRBD2. In germline, CDR1 is SGDLS, CDR2 YYNGEE. V shed 3 bases, J shed 10 bases, and the junction held 9 bases outside the gene matches. The CDR3 is made up of 15 amino acids. The chain's CDR3 is CASSEGSGGAEEQFF. Here the CDR3 DNA reads TGTGCCAGCAGCGAAGGTAGCGGGGGGGCGGAGGAGCAGTTCTTC.

V and J are TRBV20-1 and TRBJ2-1; D call uncertain. Germline CDR1 is DFQATT and CDR2 is SNEGSKA (reference sequence). The V end was cut by 5 bases, the J end by 12 bases, with 14 bases between. This CDR3 region has 11 residues. CDR3 sequence reads: CSAVFGPSQFF. The CDR3 DNA reads as TGCAGTGCTGTATTCGGCCCCTCGCAGTTCTTC.

The chain joins TRBV9 to TRBJ2-1; TRBD2 agrees at 8 bases. The CDR3 covers 16 residues. CDR1 is SGDLS, CDR2 YYNGEE, per germline. The trim removed 1 base at V and 0 bases at J, leaving 3 bases unmatched. The DNA for the CDR3 is TGTGCCAGCAGCGTAACGGGAGGGAGCTCCTACAATGAGCAGTTCTTC. Its translation: CASSVTGGSSYNEQFF.